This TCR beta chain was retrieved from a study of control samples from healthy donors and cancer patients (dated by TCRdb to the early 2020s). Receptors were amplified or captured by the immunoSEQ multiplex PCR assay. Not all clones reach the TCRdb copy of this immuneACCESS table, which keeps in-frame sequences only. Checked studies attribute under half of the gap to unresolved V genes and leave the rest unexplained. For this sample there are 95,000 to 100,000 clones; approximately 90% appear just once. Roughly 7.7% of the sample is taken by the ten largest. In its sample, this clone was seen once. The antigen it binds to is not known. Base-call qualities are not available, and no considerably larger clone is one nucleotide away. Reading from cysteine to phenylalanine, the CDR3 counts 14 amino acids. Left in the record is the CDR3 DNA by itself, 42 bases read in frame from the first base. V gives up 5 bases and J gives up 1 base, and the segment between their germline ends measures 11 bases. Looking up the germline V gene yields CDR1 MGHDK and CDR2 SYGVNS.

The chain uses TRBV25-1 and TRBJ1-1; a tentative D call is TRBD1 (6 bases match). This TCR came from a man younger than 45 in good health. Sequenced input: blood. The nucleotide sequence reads TGTGCCAGCAGTTGGGGGGGGGCGAACACTGAAGCTTTCTTT. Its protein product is CASSWGGANTEAFF. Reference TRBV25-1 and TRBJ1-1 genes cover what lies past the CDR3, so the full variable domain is EADIYQTPRYLVIGTGKKITLECSQTMGHDKMYWYQQDPGMELHLIHYSYGVNSTEKGDLSSESTVSRIRTEHFPLTLESARPSHTSQYLCASSWGGANTEAFFGQGTRLTVV.